This T cell receptor beta chain was recovered during a study of T-cell reconstitution after alpha-beta-depleted transplantation in children (dated by TCRdb to about 2016). Regarding the research as a whole: Using TCR repertoire profiling, the study quantitatively followed how T-cell immune reconstitution unfolded in children after TCRalphabeta/CD19-depleted allogeneic hematopoietic cell transplantation.

The library was produced with PCR. TCRdb names Illumina HiSeq 2500 as the instrument used. TCR library preparation used molecular barcoding, with unique molecular identifiers applied to normalize quantification of the TCRbeta repertoire. The public reads were reanalyzed by TCRdb: fastp trimming at Q25, MiXCR alignment, in-frame beta chains only. All rows with the same CDR3 protein become a single entry with the most common DNA and genes. Recorded for this sample are 440,000 or so distinct CDR3 sequences; approximately 11% of them occurred a single time. Roughly 5% of the sample comes from the top ten. This clonotype was observed a few times. Its antigen is still unknown. No much larger clone exists at a distance of one base, and base qualities are not known. The CDR3 has 15 amino acids, counting the end cysteine and phenylalanine. Solely the CDR3 DNA is kept, with 45 bases framed from the first base. V is reduced by 6 bases and J by 0 bases, leaving a spacing of 13 bases between them.

The starting material was PBMCs from the stem cell graft donor, obtained from the stem cell graft. The sequence was obtained from a human donor who donated a stem cell graft to a child with acute myeloid leukemia. The chain links TRBV12-3 or TRBV12-4 with TRBJ2-3, and the D gene may be TRBD2, 6 bases matching. CDR3 loop: CASSLGEASTDTQYF. The DNA sequence is given as TGTGCCAGCAGCCTCGGGGAGGCTAGCACAGATACGCAGTATTTT.